The rows below give T cell receptor beta chains drawn from one sample of a study of shared clonotypes between healthy human individuals. TCRdb's copy holds only in-frame clones and misses some; the assay was immunoSEQ multiplex PCR. The sample consists of about 820,000 clones, around 92% of them appearing once. Sequenced material: naive CD8+ T cells sorted from blood. All receptors come from a man aged 30 to 45 in good health. The CDR3 runs from the conserved cysteine through the conserved F or W. The order of the fields is J gene, clone size, CDR3 length, V gene, CDR3 protein. The size field is filled for only some rows; it gives once, few, many or a size class.

>TRBJ2-1|-|20|TRBV11-2
CASSLDRLAGGYGESNEQFF
>TRBJ2-1|-|16|TRBV28
CASSLPPSTTNNEQFF
>TRBJ2-7|-|15|TRBV11-2
CASSSPTRVTYEQYF
>TRBJ2-1|-|14|TRBV5-1
CASSLLKKKNEQFF
>TRBJ1-2|-|13|TRBV28
CASRGQRYYGYTF
>TRBJ1-4|-|16|TRBV7-9
CASSLDWFSGDEKLFF
>TRBJ2-5|few|11|TRBV10-2
CASSESRTQYF
>TRBJ1-5|-|15|TRBV27
CASSSGTGGYQPQHF
>TRBJ2-5|-|14|TRBV14
CASSQDRTFTTQYF
>TRBJ2-5|-|15|TRBV7-8
CASSFRSLQYETQYF
>TRBJ1-5|-|13|TRBV28
CASSFSDGQPQHF
>TRBJ2-1|-|15|TRBV10-3
CAIRTSAHRGNEQFF
>TRBJ2-1|-|16|TRBV7-9
CASSLGRSNFDNEQFF
>TRBJ2-7|-|14|TRBV4-1
CASSRGDRDHEQYF
>TRBJ2-7|once|14|TRBV6-1
CASSEGDGFYEQYF
>TRBJ1-4|-|15|TRBV10-3
CAISESDRGGEKLFF
>TRBJ2-6|-|14|TRBV7-8
CASSLNSGANVLTF
>TRBJ2-1|once|13|TRBV29-1
CSGIAGGTDEQFF
>TRBJ2-5|-|13|TRBV28
CASTTPRGETQYF
>TRBJ2-1|-|15|TRBV13
CASSSPSGLDNEQFF
>TRBJ2-1|-|18|TRBV14
CASSQDTRRFRDNNEQFF
>TRBJ2-7|-|13|TRBV7-2
CASYGTGTYEQYF
>TRBJ2-7|-|11|TRBV2
CASGSGLEQYF
>TRBJ2-1|-|13|TRBV15
CATSRDPSGEQFF
>TRBJ2-7|once|14|TRBV11-2
CASSLWGRGYEQYF
>TRBJ2-7|-|16|TRBV2
CASIYGLRGSSYEQYF
>TRBJ2-2|-|14|TRBV9
CASSSGTSGGELFF
>TRBJ2-2|few|17|TRBV2
CASSEALSGVNSGELFF
>TRBJ2-3|once|15|TRBV5-4
CASSLIEISTDTQYF
>TRBJ2-7|-|11|TRBV10-3
CAISEPYEQYF
>TRBJ1-1|-|14|TRBV15
CATSRGREDTEAFF
>TRBJ2-7|-|15|TRBV15
CATSGSGAFSYEQYF
>TRBJ2-3|-|18|TRBV7-9
CASSAPGGRAWEADTQYF
>TRBJ2-7|-|13|TRBV27
CASSAGLTYEQYF
>TRBJ1-4|-|15|TRBV11-2
CASSGQGAKGEKLFF
>TRBJ2-7|-|12|TRBV11-2
CASSPWGEVQYF
>TRBJ2-7|-|15|TRBV11-2
CASSTDPGDGYEQYF
>TRBJ1-5|-|14|TRBV28
CASSSGDSNQPQHF
>TRBJ1-1|-|14|TRBV5-1
CASSLFGLNTEAFF
>TRBJ1-5|-|15|TRBV5-8
CASSLGHLSNQPQHF
>TRBJ2-7|-|14|TRBV6-1
CATPTPGQGYEQYF
>TRBJ2-5|few|14|TRBV10-3
CAISESGVRETQYF
>TRBJ2-3|-|15|TRBV12-5
CASGQSGTSGDTQYF
>TRBJ2-1|-|14|TRBV10-1
CASSELAAGNEQFF
>TRBJ2-3|-|16|TRBV4-2
CASSQEPDNLDDTQYF
>TRBJ2-3|-|14|TRBV11-2
CASSPTPATGTQYF
>TRBJ2-1|-|18|TRBV30
CAWAFPPGQAMGHNEQFF